This TCR beta chain appears in the sequencing data of a study of cytomegalovirus exposure and HLA in healthy donors. This clone was seen a few times. With 5 bases removed from V and 5 bases from J, the gap between germline ends came to 12 bases. The CDR3 runs to 13 residues. The germline gives CDR1 SGHTA, CDR2 FQGTGA. The data were produced by immunoSEQ multiplex PCR, yet TCRdb's version contains in-frame clones alone and is incomplete. The sample has 180,000 or so clones; 75% to 85% are singletons. The sequence was collected from a woman aged 25 to 39 in good health and CMV-seropositive. Specimen: PBMCs. J is TRBJ1-1 and V is TRBV7-3; a possible D gene is TRBD1 (5 bases). The CDR3 bases are TGTGCCAGCAGCCCGCAGGGCTTTACTGAAGCTTTCTTT. This encodes CASSPQGFTEAFF.